These 18 T cell receptor beta chains came from one sample sequenced in a study of blood T cell repertoires in COVID-19. TCRdb's table, derived via immunoSEQ multiplex PCR, lists solely in-frame clones and lacks some. Of some 54,000 clones listed, 91% are singletons. Sequences were obtained from peripheral blood. These receptors originate from a man in his sixties with acute or convalescent COVID-19.

The V and J genes are TRBV19 and TRBJ2-7, with 11 positions matching TRBD1. Germline V gene data show CDR1 as LNHDA and CDR2 as SQIVND (reference sequence). The junction had 8 bases not matched to a gene; V was cut back by 6 bases and J by 4 bases. The CDR3 spans 15 residues. Here the CDR3 reads CASRAGTGGGYEQYF. CDR3 sequence (DNA): TGTGCCAGTAGAGCCGGGACAGGGGGTGGTTACGAGCAGTACTTC. The whole variable domain, remainder taken from reference TRBV19 and TRBJ2-7, is DGGITQSPKYLFRKEGQNVTLSCEQNLNHDAMYWYRQDPGQGLRLIYYSQIVNDFQKGDIAEGYSVSREKKESFPLTVTSAQKNPTAFYLCASRAGTGGGYEQYFGPGTRLTVT.

This sequence joins TRBV2 and TRBJ2-7, with 11 bases fitting TRBD1. Germline V CDR1 and CDR2: SNHLY, FYNNEI. V shed 3 bases and J 3 bases; nucleotides not matched to a gene: 1. This CDR3 comprises 14 residues. DNA for the CDR3: TGTGCCAGCAGTGAGGGACAGGGGGTCTACGAGCAGTACTTC. This sequence encodes CASSEGQGVYEQYF.

CDR3 loop: CASSQAGTSVYNEQFF. Written as DNA, the CDR3 is TGCGCCAGCAGCCAGGCCGGGACTAGCGTATACAATGAGCAGTTCTTC. The gene calls are TRBV4-3 and TRBJ2-1, with 10 bases fitting TRBD2. From germline, CDR1 is LGHNA and CDR2 YSLEER. After removal of 3 bases from V and 4 bases from J, the junction contained 6 bases not matched to a gene. The CDR3 contains 16 residues.

This sequence joins TRBV10-3 and TRBJ2-7; TRBD2 aligns across 7 bases. V trimming: 1 base; J trimming: 0 bases; junction bases outside the gene matches: 9. Germline assignment: CDR1 ENHRY and CDR2 SYGVKD. There are 17 residues in the CDR3. The CDR3 loop is CAISELDRLAASYEQYF. In DNA, the CDR3 is TGTGCCATCAGTGAGTTGGATCGGCTAGCGGCCTCCTACGAGCAGTACTTC.

The V call is TRBV2, the J call TRBJ1-2; D call uncertain. The CDR3 has 13 amino acids. V shed 7 bases and J shed 4 bases, with 13 bases lying between them. From germline, CDR1 is SNHLY and CDR2 FYNNEI. The CDR3 DNA follows: TGTGCCAGCACTCAAGGACGGGGCTATGGCTACACCTTC. This translates into CASTQGRGYGYTF.

This sequence joins TRBV5-1 and TRBJ2-5; D remains ambiguous. The CDR3 is 13 residues long. V lost 5 bases and J 1 base, leaving 9 bases between the germline ends. CDR1 SGHRS and CDR2 YFSETQ come from the germline V gene. CDR3 sequence: CASSRRFQETQYF. The DNA for the CDR3 is TGCGCCAGCAGTAGAAGATTCCAAGAGACCCAGTACTTC.

The J gene is TRBJ2-2, the V gene TRBV9; perhaps TRBD1 as D (7 bases). V shed 0 bases and J shed 5 bases, with 11 bases lying between them. Germline lookup yields CDR1 SGDLS and CDR2 YYNGEE. This CDR3 is 15 amino acids long. The CDR3 DNA reads as TGTGCCAGCAGCGTAGCAGGGGGGTTTACCGGGGAGCTGTTTTTT. It yields the protein CASSVAGGFTGELFF.

The J gene is TRBJ2-2, the V gene TRBV11-2; TRBD1 agrees at 9 bases. Germline assignment: CDR1 SGHAT and CDR2 FQNNGV. The V gene end was trimmed by 3 bases and the J gene end by 3 bases; junction bases not matched to a gene: 2. This CDR3 spans 15 amino acids. The CDR3 reads CASSFWTGDTGELFF. Written as DNA, the CDR3 is TGTGCCAGCAGCTTCTGGACAGGGGACACCGGGGAGCTGTTTTTT.

The chain employs TRBV28 and TRBJ2-7; 7 positions agree with TRBD1. V lost 2 bases and J lost 0; bases outside the gene matches: 4. Germline V gives CDR1 MDHEN, CDR2 SYDVKM. The CDR3 has 15 amino acids. The CDR3 here is CASSLKGALSYEQYF. The CDR3 bases are TGTGCCAGCAGTTTAAAGGGGGCACTCTCCTACGAGCAGTACTTC.

The chain uses TRBV21-1 and TRBJ2-3; the DNA was not compared with TRBD1, the D call given in the table. TRBV21-1 has pseudogene status. CDR3 size: 17 residues. This CDR3 reads CASSRTPQGQGTDTQYF. The DNA for the CDR3 is TGTGCCAGCAGCAGGACGCCTCAGGGGCAGGGCACAGATACGCAGTATTTT.

The chain links TRBV3-1 (or the pseudogene TRBV3-2) to TRBJ2-3, with TRBD2 matching 11 bases. Trimming removed 2 bases from V and 8 bases from J; junction bases left unmatched: 15. Germline-derived CDR1 and CDR2 are LGHDT and YNNKEL (reference sequence). There are 18 residues in the CDR3. CDR3 DNA sequence: TGTGCCAGCAGCCAACAAGGACTAGCGGGCCCCGCCGACCCTACGCAGTATTTT. Residues: CASSQQGLAGPADPTQYF.

The count of this clone is one. The chain combines TRBV28 with TRBJ1-1, with 9 bases lining up with TRBD1. CDR3 length equals 14 residues. The germline CDR1 and CDR2 sequences are MDHEN and SYDVKM. V lost 2 bases, J lost 8 bases, and 6 bases stayed unmatched. CDR3 DNA sequence: TGTGCCAGCAGTTTAGGGGGGACAGGGAGGGAAGCTTTCTTT. Protein sequence: CASSLGGTGREAFF.

The J gene is TRBJ2-1, the V gene TRBV6-5, with D tentatively TRBD2 (5 bases). The CDR3 has 15 residues. The ends were cut back, 0 bases at V and 3 bases at J, with 9 bases in the middle. The V gene's germline CDR1 is MNHEY and CDR2 SVGAGI. CDR3 sequence: CASSYSGNDYNEQFF. The CDR3 DNA sequence: TGTGCCAGCAGTTACTCCGGGAACGACTACAATGAGCAGTTCTTC.

The chain combines TRBV5-1 with TRBJ1-1; TRBD1 matches at 7 bases. CDR3 size: 14 residues. V lost 4 bases and J lost 5; bases outside the gene matches: 8. CDR1 and CDR2 from the germline V gene are SGHRS and YFSETQ. The CDR3 nucleotides are TGCGCCAGCAGCCTAATACAGGGGCGGACTGAAGCTTTCTTT. It translates to CASSLIQGRTEAFF. Full variable domain (remainder filled in from reference TRBV5-1 and TRBJ1-1): KAGVTQTPRYLIKTRGQQVTLSCSPISGHRSVSWYQQTPGQGLQFLFEYFSETQRNKGNFPGRFSGRQFSNSRSEMNVSTLELGDSALYLCASSLIQGRTEAFFGQGTRLTVV.

The rearrangement links TRBV3-1 (or the pseudogene TRBV3-2) to TRBJ1-2; a possible D gene is TRBD1 (5 bases). V lost 3 bases and J 2 bases, leaving 10 bases between the germline ends. This CDR3 is 14 amino acids long. Per germline, CDR1 LGHDT and CDR2 YNNKEL (reference sequence). The CDR3: CASSQTAPNYGYTF. As DNA, the CDR3 is TGTGCCAGCAGCCAGACAGCTCCGAACTATGGCTACACCTTC.

This clone was detected once. V gene TRBV27 combines with J gene TRBJ2-4; 8 nucleotides align to TRBD1. Germline trimming cut 4 bases from V and 0 bases from J; bases unmatched to any gene: 23. The CDR3 covers 22 residues. Germline CDR1 reads MNHEY; CDR2 reads SMNVEV (reference sequence). The CDR3, as DNA: TGTGCCAGCAGTTCCCTGGCAGGGGGCGCGGGTGGAAAGGATCTAGCCAAAAACATTCAGTACTTC. This gives the protein CASSSLAGGAGGKDLAKNIQYF.

The V gene is TRBV30, the J gene TRBJ2-7, with 8 bases aligning to TRBD1. Germline loops: CDR1 GTSNPN, CDR2 SVGIG (reference sequence). CDR3 length: 12 residues. V lost 1 base to trimming and J lost 4 bases; unmatched junction nucleotides: 0. This CDR3 is CAWSGTGYEQYF. The CDR3 coding sequence is TGTGCCTGGAGTGGGACAGGGTACGAGCAGTACTTC.

This clone was detected once. The chain couples TRBV19 to TRBJ1-4, with TRBD1 matching 8 bases. Per germline, CDR1 LNHDA and CDR2 SQIVND (reference sequence). CDR3 size: 16 residues. V shed 2 bases, J shed 7 bases, and the junction held 9 bases outside the gene matches. CDR3 DNA: TGTGCCAGTAGTATAAGAGTCGGGACAGGCGTTGAAAAACTGTTTTTT. Translation: CASSIRVGTGVEKLFF.